Sequencing of this TCR beta chain was carried out in a study of blood T cells in healthy people across ages. The CDR3 covers 12 residues. The germline gives CDR1 SGHRS, CDR2 YFSETQ. V was trimmed by 2 bases and J by 6 bases, leaving 8 bases between them. Through a sample-barcoded 5' primer and a J-beta primer mix, a second PCR was run for 7 to 11 cycles. TCRdb reprocessed the 5' RACE reads via MiXCR and lists one record per CDR3 protein. Seen here are around 1.5 million distinct CDR3 sequences, roughly 45% observed once, and the top ten hold approximately 7.9%. Extracted total RNA amounted to at least 5.5 micrograms for each sample. In this sample, this clonotype turned up a few times.

The genes are TRBV5-1 and TRBJ1-2, with D possibly TRBD1 on 6 matching bases. The clonotype originates from a woman aged 18-35 years in good health. The sample consisted of blood. CDR3 region: CASSFDRNGYTF. The CDR3 DNA reads as TGCGCCAGCAGCTTTGACAGGAATGGCTACACCTTC.